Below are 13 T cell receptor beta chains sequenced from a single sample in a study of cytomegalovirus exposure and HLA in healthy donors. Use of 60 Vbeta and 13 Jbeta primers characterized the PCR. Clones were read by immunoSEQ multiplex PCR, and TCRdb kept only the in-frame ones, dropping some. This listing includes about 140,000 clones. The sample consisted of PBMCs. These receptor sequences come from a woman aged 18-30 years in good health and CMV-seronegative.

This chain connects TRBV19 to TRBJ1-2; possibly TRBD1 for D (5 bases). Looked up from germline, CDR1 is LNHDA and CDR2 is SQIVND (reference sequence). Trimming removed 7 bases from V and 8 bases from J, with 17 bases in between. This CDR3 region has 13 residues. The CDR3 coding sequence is TGTGCCAGTACCGCCACGGAGGGGTCGGGCTACACCTTC. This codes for CASTATEGSGYTF.

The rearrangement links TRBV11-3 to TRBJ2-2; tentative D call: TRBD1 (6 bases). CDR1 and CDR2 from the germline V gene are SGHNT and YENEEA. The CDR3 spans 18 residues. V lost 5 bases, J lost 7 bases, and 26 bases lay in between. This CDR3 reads CASSSRGGLGVGNGELFF. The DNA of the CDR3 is TGTGCCAGCAGCAGCCGTGGGGGCCTTGGGGTAGGAAACGGGGAGCTGTTTTTT.

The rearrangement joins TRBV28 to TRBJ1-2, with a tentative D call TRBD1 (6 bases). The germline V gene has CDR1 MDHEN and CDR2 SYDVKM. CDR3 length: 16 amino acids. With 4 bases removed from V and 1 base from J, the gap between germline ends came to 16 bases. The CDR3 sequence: CASSSPGHRLNYGYTF. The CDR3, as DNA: TGTGCCAGCAGTTCACCGGGACACAGACTTAACTATGGCTACACCTTC.

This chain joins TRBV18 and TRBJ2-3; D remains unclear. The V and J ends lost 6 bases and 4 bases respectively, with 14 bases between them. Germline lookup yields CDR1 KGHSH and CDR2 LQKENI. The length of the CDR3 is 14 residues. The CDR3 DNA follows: TGTGCCAGCTCGACCGGGTTAAAAGCAGATACGCAGTATTTT. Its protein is CASSTGLKADTQYF.

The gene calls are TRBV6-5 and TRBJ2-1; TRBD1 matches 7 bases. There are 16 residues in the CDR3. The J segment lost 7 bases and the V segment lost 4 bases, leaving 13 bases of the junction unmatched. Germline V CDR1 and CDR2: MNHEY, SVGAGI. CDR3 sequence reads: CASSSLRDSLGNEQFF. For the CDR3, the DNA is TGTGCCAGCAGTTCCCTACGGGACAGCCTTGGGAATGAGCAGTTCTTC.

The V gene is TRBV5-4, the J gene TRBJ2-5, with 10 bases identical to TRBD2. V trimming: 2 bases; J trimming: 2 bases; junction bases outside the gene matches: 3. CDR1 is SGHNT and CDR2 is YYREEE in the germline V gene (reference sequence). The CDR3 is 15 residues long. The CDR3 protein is CASSLGLAAQETQYF. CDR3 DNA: TGTGCCAGCAGCTTAGGACTAGCGGCTCAAGAGACCCAGTACTTC.

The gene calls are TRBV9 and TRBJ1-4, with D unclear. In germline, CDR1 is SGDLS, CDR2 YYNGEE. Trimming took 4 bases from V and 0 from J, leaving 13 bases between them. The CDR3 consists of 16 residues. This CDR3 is CASSPQGGTTNEKLFF. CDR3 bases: TGTGCCAGCAGCCCGCAAGGAGGCACAACTAATGAAAAACTGTTTTTT.

The DNA of the CDR3 is TGTGCCAGCAAAATGCAGGGGCTTCATTACAATGAGCAGTTCTTC. Translated, it gives CASKMQGLHYNEQFF. V usage is TRBV7-9 and J usage is TRBJ2-1; a possible D gene is TRBD1 (6 bases). The CDR3 runs 15 residues. Germline lookup yields CDR1 SEHNR and CDR2 FQNEAQ (reference sequence). Trimming removed 7 bases from V and 4 bases from J, with 17 bases in between.

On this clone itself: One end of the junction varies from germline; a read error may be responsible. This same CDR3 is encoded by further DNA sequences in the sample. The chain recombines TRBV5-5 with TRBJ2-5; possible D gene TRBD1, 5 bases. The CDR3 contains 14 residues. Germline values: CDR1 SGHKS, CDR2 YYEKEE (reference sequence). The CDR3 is CASSTLTAQETQYF. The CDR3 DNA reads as TGTGCCAGCAGCACTTTGACAGCACAAGAGACCCAATACTTC.

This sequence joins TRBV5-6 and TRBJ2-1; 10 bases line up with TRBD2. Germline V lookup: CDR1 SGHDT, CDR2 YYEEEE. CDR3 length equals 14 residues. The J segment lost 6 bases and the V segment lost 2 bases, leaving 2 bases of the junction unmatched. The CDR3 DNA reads TGTGCCAGCAGCTTCGGGACTAGCGTCAATGAGCAGTTCTTC. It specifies CASSFGTSVNEQFF.

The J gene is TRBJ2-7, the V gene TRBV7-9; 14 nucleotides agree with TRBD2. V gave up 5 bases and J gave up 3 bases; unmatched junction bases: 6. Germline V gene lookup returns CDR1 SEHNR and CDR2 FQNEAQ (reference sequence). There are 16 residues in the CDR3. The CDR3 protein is CASSNRLAGGSYEQYF. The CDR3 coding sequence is TGTGCCAGCAGCAACCGACTAGCGGGAGGGAGCTACGAGCAGTACTTC.

CDR3 in DNA: TGTGCCAGCAGTGACCAGGCCGGGGGGCCCCAGCATTTT. Translation: CASSDQAGGPQHF. The genes are TRBV6-4 and TRBJ1-5, with D tentatively TRBD1 (5 bases). This CDR3 contains 13 residues. Trimming shortened V by 2 bases and J by 9 bases, and 11 bases separated the two germline ends. Per the germline V gene, CDR1 is MRHNA and CDR2 is SNTAGT.

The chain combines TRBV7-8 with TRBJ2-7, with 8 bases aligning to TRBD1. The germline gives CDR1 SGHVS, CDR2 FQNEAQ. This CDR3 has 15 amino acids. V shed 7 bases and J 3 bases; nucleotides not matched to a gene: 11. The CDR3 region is CASTLGTGGSYEQYF. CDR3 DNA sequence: TGTGCCAGCACCCTAGGCACAGGGGGAAGCTACGAGCAGTACTTC.